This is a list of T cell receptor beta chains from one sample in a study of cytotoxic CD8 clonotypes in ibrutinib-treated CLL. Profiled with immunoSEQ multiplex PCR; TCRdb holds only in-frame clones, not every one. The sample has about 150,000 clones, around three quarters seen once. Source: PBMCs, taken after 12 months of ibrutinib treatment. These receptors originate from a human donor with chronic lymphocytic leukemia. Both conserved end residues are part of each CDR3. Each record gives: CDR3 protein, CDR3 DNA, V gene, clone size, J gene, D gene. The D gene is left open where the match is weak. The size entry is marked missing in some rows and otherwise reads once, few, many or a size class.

cdr3_aa: CASSKEPGQGLNTEAFF; cdr3_nt: TGTGCCAGTAGTAAAGAACCGGGACAGGGATTGAACACTGAAGCTTTCTTT; v_call: TRBV19; clone_size: .; j_call: TRBJ1-1; d_call: TRBD1
cdr3_aa: CAWSGGSRTNEKLFF; cdr3_nt: TGTGCCTGGAGCGGTGGTTCTCGGACTAATGAAAAACTGTTTTTT; v_call: TRBV30; clone_size: .; j_call: TRBJ1-4; d_call: .
cdr3_aa: CASSDPGQGAVYGYTF; cdr3_nt: TGTGCCAGCAGTGACCCCGGACAGGGGGCAGTCTATGGCTACACCTTC; v_call: TRBV25-1; clone_size: .; j_call: TRBJ1-2; d_call: TRBD1
cdr3_aa: CASSSLAGVYEQYF; cdr3_nt: TGTGCCAGCAGCTCACTAGCGGGTGTCTACGAGCAGTACTTC; v_call: TRBV7-2; clone_size: many; j_call: TRBJ2-7; d_call: TRBD2
cdr3_aa: CASSLIRRDEKLFF; cdr3_nt: TGTGCCAGCAGCTTAATTCGCAGGGATGAAAAACTGTTTTTT; v_call: TRBV7-6; clone_size: .; j_call: TRBJ1-4; d_call: .
cdr3_aa: CASSEGLNTEAFF; cdr3_nt: TGTGCCAGCAGCGAGGGGCTGAACACTGAAGCTTTCTTT; v_call: TRBV11-2; clone_size: few; j_call: TRBJ1-1; d_call: .
cdr3_aa: CASSIGTSYEQYF; cdr3_nt: TGTGCCAGCAGTATAGGGACATCCTACGAGCAGTACTTC; v_call: TRBV6-1; clone_size: .; j_call: TRBJ2-7; d_call: .
cdr3_aa: CASRQEANEQFF; cdr3_nt: TGCGCCAGCAGGCAGGAGGCCAATGAGCAGTTCTTC; v_call: TRBV5-1; clone_size: .; j_call: TRBJ2-1; d_call: .
cdr3_aa: CASSDPGRQGYTF; cdr3_nt: TGTGCCAGCAGCGACCCGGGACGTCAAGGCTACACCTTC; v_call: TRBV6-5; clone_size: .; j_call: TRBJ1-2; d_call: .
cdr3_aa: CASTWALETQYF; cdr3_nt: TGTGCCAGCACCTGGGCGTTGGAGACCCAGTACTTC; v_call: TRBV2; clone_size: .; j_call: TRBJ2-5; d_call: .
cdr3_aa: CASSEVTSGRNTDTQYF; cdr3_nt: TGTGCCAGCAGTGAGGTGACTAGCGGGCGCAACACAGATACGCAGTATTTT; v_call: TRBV2; clone_size: .; j_call: TRBJ2-3; d_call: TRBD2
cdr3_aa: CASSLEIRFAFRGETQYF; cdr3_nt: TGTGCCAGCAGCTTGGAAATTCGATTCGCGTTCCGGGGAGAGACCCAGTACTTC; v_call: TRBV5-6; clone_size: .; j_call: TRBJ2-5; d_call: .
cdr3_aa: CASSPPTTRKGWDEQFF; cdr3_nt: TGTGCCAGCTCACCACCGACTACGCGTAAGGGGTGGGATGAGCAGTTCTTC; v_call: TRBV18; clone_size: .; j_call: TRBJ2-1; d_call: .
cdr3_aa: CASSEAPQGETQYF; cdr3_nt: TGTGCCAGCAGTGAAGCCCCTCAGGGGGAGACCCAGTACTTC; v_call: TRBV2; clone_size: once; j_call: TRBJ2-5; d_call: .
cdr3_aa: CASDNSHSTDTQYF; cdr3_nt: TGTGCCAGCGATAACAGCCACAGCACAGATACGCAGTATTTT; v_call: TRBV7-2; clone_size: .; j_call: TRBJ2-3; d_call: .
cdr3_aa: CAIGREGEKLFF; cdr3_nt: TGTGCCATCGGGCGGGAGGGTGAAAAACTGTTTTTT; v_call: TRBV7-9; clone_size: .; j_call: TRBJ1-4; d_call: .
cdr3_aa: CASSLTSAKNIQYF; cdr3_nt: TGTGCCAGCAGTTTGACCTCGGCCAAAAACATTCAGTACTTC; v_call: TRBV27; clone_size: .; j_call: TRBJ2-4; d_call: .
cdr3_aa: CASSPQLAGMNYEQYF; cdr3_nt: TGTGCCAGCAGTCCTCAACTAGCGGGGATGAACTACGAGCAGTACTTC; v_call: TRBV28; clone_size: .; j_call: TRBJ2-7; d_call: TRBD2